The 4 T cell receptor beta chains listed next were all sequenced from one sample in a study of T cells in women clearing cervical HPV infection. Assay used: immunoSEQ multiplex PCR; TCRdb lists only in-frame clones, some missing. This sample's table reports over 45,000 clones. Material for sequencing was blood buffy coat. Receptors were obtained from a woman between 18 and 70 years old with a cervical HPV16 infection that either progressed to CIN3+ or cleared (not recorded which).

In the case of this clone: From the germline J gene comes the end of the CDR3, since the read stops 3 residues before it. The V gene is TRBV5-1, the J gene TRBJ2-7, with unresolved D. With 0 bases removed from V and 4 bases from J, the gap between germline ends came to 8 bases. CDR3 length: 13 residues. Germline V lookup: CDR1 SGHRS, CDR2 YFSETQ. The CDR3 bases that were read are TGCGCCAGCAGCTTGGACATGACATACGAG. This sequence encodes CASSLDMTYE. The entire CDR3 protein reads CASSLDMTYEQYF.

On this clone itself: The read comes to an end 3 residues before the CDR3 does, leaving the germline J gene to fill in the end. This sequence joins TRBV14 and TRBJ2-5; 7 bases map to TRBD2. This CDR3 has 13 amino acids. Germline values: CDR1 SGHDN, CDR2 FVKESK. V shed 1 base, J shed 7 bases, and the junction held 3 bases outside the gene matches. The part of the CDR3 DNA that was read is TGTGCCAGCAGCCAAGCGGGGGGACGGACC. This encodes CASSQAGGRT. The full CDR3 sequence reads CASSQAGGRTQYF.

A remark on this clone: The read comes to an end 3 residues before the CDR3 does, leaving the germline J gene to fill in the end. The rearrangement links TRBV7-9 to TRBJ2-1; D is ambiguous. Germline CDR1 and CDR2: SEHNR and FQNEAQ (reference sequence). Trimming cost V 3 bases and J 0 bases, with 9 bases left between them. This CDR3 is 15 amino acids long. The part of the CDR3 DNA that was read is TGTGCCAGCAGCTTGGGCAGCCTCTCCTACAATGAG. Amino acid sequence: CASSLGSLSYNE. The CDR3, in full, reads CASSLGSLSYNEQFF. Using reference TRBV7-9 and TRBJ2-1 for the parts outside the CDR3, the full variable domain is DTGVSQNPRHKITKRGQNVTFRCDPISEHNRLYWYRQTLGQGPEFLTYFQNEAQLEKSRLLSDRFSAERPKGSFSTLEIQRTEQGDSAMYLCASSLGSLSYNEQFFGPGTRLTVL.

Note on this clone: The read ends 3 residues shy of where the CDR3 ends; the end is completed using the germline J gene. The rearrangement uses TRBV28 and TRBJ2-7, with TRBD2 as a possible D gene (5 bases). Trimming cost V 2 bases and J 4 bases, with 18 bases left between them. The CDR3 spans 16 residues. Looked up from germline, CDR1 is MDHEN and CDR2 is SYDVKM. The part of the CDR3 DNA that was read is TGTGCCAGCAGTTTACGTGGACTCCGGCGACCTTACGAG. It codes for CASSLRGLRRPYE. The complete CDR3 reads CASSLRGLRRPYEQYF.